What follows are 4 T cell receptor beta chains derived from one specimen sequenced in a study of siplizumab effects on memory and regulatory T cells (dated by TCRdb to between 2019 and 2020). The protocol used for the library was the immunoSEQ multiplex PCR assay. The table comes from immuneACCESS by way of TCRdb, which keeps in-frame sequences with V and J called. Part of the clones is missing from these tables; in studies checked, under half for an unresolved V gene and the rest for unknown reasons. For this sample there are 57,000 or so clones; 80% to 95% appear just once. The ten top clones hold 38% of the sample. The sample was CD8+ T cells sorted from blood. Receptors were obtained from a human donor in good health.

The CDR3 nucleotides read TGTGCCAGCAGCTTAGCGACGGGCTCTGGGGCCAACGTCCTGACTTTC. This sequence encodes CASSLATGSGANVLTF. The chain joins TRBV7-6 to TRBJ2-6; D not resolved. Germline V gives CDR1 SGHVS, CDR2 FNYEAQ. CDR3 size: 16 residues. Trimming took off 0 bases at V and 0 bases at J, with 6 bases between the two ends.

This clone was counted once. The chain uses TRBV7-9 and TRBJ1-1; the D gene is possibly TRBD1 (6 bases). V was cut by 8 bases and J by 4 bases, with 8 bases left in between. CDR1 is SEHNR and CDR2 is FQNEAQ in the germline V gene (reference sequence). The CDR3 has 11 residues. CDR3 bases: TGTGCCAGCCTGACAGGCACTGAAGCTTTCTTT. Amino acids: CASLTGTEAFF.

The chain employs TRBV11-3 and TRBJ2-6, with D unclear. CDR3 length: 18 amino acids. CDR1 and CDR2 (germline): SGHNT, YENEEA. V was shortened by 4 bases and J by 5 bases, with 21 bases between the two germline ends. For the CDR3, the DNA is TGTGCCAGCAGCTATGACTGCGATCTCGAAAGTCGGGCCAACGTCCTGACTTTC. The encoded protein is CASSYDCDLESRANVLTF.

The chain combines TRBV7-3 with TRBJ2-2, with D uncertain. This CDR3 contains 13 residues. The V end lost 5 bases, the J end lost 5 bases, and 9 bases lay between the germline ends. In germline, CDR1 is SGHTA, CDR2 FQGTGA. The CDR3 region has the DNA TGTGCCAGCAGCGAAATCGTGACCGGGGAGCTGTTTTTT. It specifies CASSEIVTGELFF. Together with reference TRBV7-3 and TRBJ2-2, the CDR3 gives the full variable domain: GAGVSQTPSNKVTEKGKYVELRCDPISGHTALYWYRQSLGQGPEFLIYFQGTGAADDSGLPNDRFFAVRPEGSVSTLKIQRTERGDSAVYLCASSEIVTGELFFGEGSRLTVL.